These T cell receptor beta chains were read from a single sample in a study of CD8 T cells in Susac syndrome. TCRdb used MiXCR to reprocess the immunoSEQ multiplex PCR reads, holding one entry per CDR3 protein. The table lists about 53,000 distinct CDR3 sequences, roughly 94% of them singletons. The sequenced sample was CD8+ T cells from PBMCs. The receptors were sampled from a human donor with Susac syndrome. The CDR3 runs from the conserved cysteine through the conserved F or W. The order of the fields is clone size, D gene, J gene, V gene, CDR3 DNA, CDR3 protein. The D gene is left open where the match is weak. A clone size is listed for some rows: how often the clone was seen (once, few, many), or a class if it is expanded.

. | TRBD1 | TRBJ2-7 | TRBV20-1 | TGCAGTGCTAGAGATGGAGGAAGGGGGCATTTCGAGCAGTACTTC | CSARDGGRGHFEQYF
. | . | TRBJ2-7 | TRBV7-2 | TGTGCCAGCAGCTCGGGCCCCGGGGAGTACTTC | CASSSGPGEYF
. | TRBD1 | TRBJ2-2 | TRBV5-1 | TGCGCCAGCAGCCTGATGGACAGGGCCACCGGGGAGCTGTTTTTT | CASSLMDRATGELFF
. | TRBD1 | TRBJ2-5 | TRBV7-7 | TGTGCTAGCAGCTTAGACAGGGGGTCAGAGACCCAGTACTTC | CASSLDRGSETQYF
. | TRBD1 | TRBJ1-1 | TRBV19 | TGTGCCAGTAGGCGGGACAGGGGACCCACTGAAGCTTTCTTT | CASRRDRGPTEAFF
. | TRBD2 | TRBJ2-1 | TRBV20-1 | TGCAGTGCTAGTGGGACTAGCGGGGGGGACAATGAGCAGTTCTTC | CSASGTSGGDNEQFF
. | TRBD1 | TRBJ1-2 | TRBV5-8 | TGTGCCAGCTGTCCGACAGGGCTGCAGGTGGACGGCTACACCTTC | CASCPTGLQVDGYTF
. | . | TRBJ2-7 | TRBV15 | TGTGCCACCAGCGGGCAGAGTTACGAGCAGTACTTC | CATSGQSYEQYF
. | . | TRBJ1-6 | TRBV27 | TGTGCCAGCGGATATTCACCCCTCCACTTT | CASGYSPLHF
. | . | TRBJ2-1 | TRBV12-3/TRBV12-4 | TGTGCCAGCAGTTTAGAGTCCTACAATGAGCAGTTCTTC | CASSLESYNEQFF
. | . | TRBJ1-6 | TRBV28 | TGTGCCAGCACCTATTCGGCACCTACGAGGGCGAATTCACCCCTCCACTTT | CASTYSAPTRANSPLHF
. | . | TRBJ2-1 | TRBV29-1 | TGCAGCCTACCCTTGGTGGGGAATGAGCAGTTCTTC | CSLPLVGNEQFF
. | TRBD1 | TRBJ2-7 | TRBV5-1 | TGCGCCAGCAGCTTGGGGGACAGGTACGAGCAGTACTTC | CASSLGDRYEQYF
. | . | TRBJ2-7 | TRBV29-1 | TGCAGCGTTGAAGGGCCTCCGGGTCTGGGATCCTACGAGCAGTACTTC | CSVEGPPGLGSYEQYF
. | . | TRBJ2-7 | TRBV20-1 | TGCAGTGCTAGAGTTAATTGGGGCTACGAGCAGTACTTC | CSARVNWGYEQYF
. | TRBD2 | TRBJ2-1 | TRBV19 | TGTGCCAGTAGTTGGGTAGCGGGGGGTAGCTCCTACAATGAGCAGTTCTTC | CASSWVAGGSSYNEQFF
. | . | TRBJ2-7 | TRBV2 | TGTGCCAGCAGTGAACGTTCACGATACTACGAGCAGTACTTC | CASSERSRYYEQYF
. | . | TRBJ1-1 | TRBV3-1 | TGTGCCAGCAGAAATCCGGCGGCTGAAGCTTTCTTT | CASRNPAAEAFF
. | TRBD1 | TRBJ2-1 | TRBV2 | TGTGCCAGCAGTGGGGGACAGGGGGCATTGGATGAGCAGTTCTTC | CASSGGQGALDEQFF
. | TRBD1 | TRBJ2-1 | TRBV12-3/TRBV12-4 | TGTGCCAGCAGTTTGGGACAGGGGGCTGGAAATGAGCAGTTCTTC | CASSLGQGAGNEQFF
. | . | TRBJ2-2 | TRBV29-1 | TGCAGCGCCGTAGCTAGAAGGCCCACCGGGGAGCTGTTTTTT | CSAVARRPTGELFF
. | . | TRBJ2-4 | TRBV20-1 | TGCAGTGCTCTCGTTGGCGGAAACATTCAGTACTTC | CSALVGGNIQYF
few | TRBD1 | TRBJ1-5 | TRBV28 | TGTGCCAGCAGTTTATACAGGGGCAGCAATCAGCCCCAGCATTTT | CASSLYRGSNQPQHF
. | . | TRBJ1-6 | TRBV4-1 | TGCGCCAGCAGCCAAGCGTTTGGAGGACATCCGGTTTACTTCCACTTT | CASSQAFGGHPVYFHF
once | TRBD1 | TRBJ1-6 | TRBV6-5 | TGTGCCAGCAGTTGGGACAGGGACGAGGGGTCACCCCTCCACTTT | CASSWDRDEGSPLHF
. | . | TRBJ1-1 | TRBV19 | TGTGCCAGTAGTATAGATCTCAGCGGTGGGGCTTTCTTT | CASSIDLSGGAFF
. | . | TRBJ1-1 | TRBV20-1 | TGCAGTGCCCCCCTGCTTCGAAGGGTGAACACTGAAGCTTTCTTT | CSAPLLRRVNTEAFF
. | . | TRBJ2-7 | TRBV27 | TGTGCCAGCAGTGGAGGCCTCGAGCAGTACTTC | CASSGGLEQYF
. | TRBD1 | TRBJ1-2 | TRBV4-1 | TGCGCCAGCAGCCAAGCAGACAGGGTACGGCATGGCTACACCTTC | CASSQADRVRHGYTF